This TCR beta chain was captured by sequencing in a study of T cell repertoires in ileal Crohn's disease. Looked up from germline, CDR1 is MNHNY and CDR2 is SVGAGI (reference sequence). The CDR3 runs to 14 residues. The ends were cut back, 7 bases at V and 12 bases at J, with 24 bases in the middle. The table came from immunoSEQ multiplex PCR; TCRdb's copy has only in-frame clones and leaves some out. The table records roughly 15,000 clones, approximately 80% of them present only once. The sequencing input was ileal tissue. The clonotype was recovered from an adult with Crohn's disease. The genes are TRBV6-6 and TRBJ1-2, with D tentatively TRBD1 (5 bases). In DNA, the CDR3 is TGTGCCAGCACCTCCCCCGGCAGGGCCCCTTTGGACACCTTC. Amino acid sequence: CASTSPGRAPLDTF.